These 30 T cell receptor beta chains originate from one sample sequenced in a study of spatial heterogeneity in lung cancer. The time point was: blood at routine non-recurrence follow-up after resection. One entry per CDR3 protein results from TCRdb running MiXCR on the 5' RACE reads. The sample has roughly 71,000 distinct CDR3 sequences, less than 9.5% seen once; the top ten hold around 1.9%. The sample was PBMCs, taken at follow-up. All receptors derive from a female donor with early-stage non-small cell lung cancer.

The sample holds many counts of this clonotype. The chain combines TRBV18 with TRBJ1-6, with a possible D match to TRBD1 (5 bases). The CDR3 loop spans 16 amino acids. CDR1 is KGHSH and CDR2 is LQKENI in the germline V gene. Trimming pared 3 bases from V and 6 bases from J, leaving 15 bases between. The CDR3 loop is CASSPRDPGGNSPLHF. CDR3 sequence (DNA): TGTGCCAGCTCACCTCGGGACCCGGGAGGTAATTCACCCCTCCACTTT.

This sequence joins TRBV5-1 and TRBJ2-1; D is ambiguous. Germline V lookup: CDR1 SGHRS, CDR2 YFSETQ. The ends were cut back, 0 bases at V and 0 bases at J, with 22 bases in the middle. CDR3 length: 20 residues. The CDR3 loop reads CASSLGSLGSRSSSYNEQFF. The CDR3 DNA reads as TGCGCCAGCAGCTTGGGGTCGCTGGGTTCCCGCTCAAGCTCCTACAATGAGCAGTTCTTC.

This clonotype has at least ten counts. This chain uses TRBV12-3 or TRBV12-4 with TRBJ1-1; D possibly corresponds to TRBD1 (6 bases). This CDR3 has 14 amino acids. Deletions cut 2 bases from V and 0 bases from J, with 7 bases between. In nucleotides, the CDR3 is TGTGCCAGCAGTTTAACAGGGATGAACACTGAAGCTTTCTTT. Its protein is CASSLTGMNTEAFF.

At least ten counts were recorded for this clonotype. The chain joins TRBV24-1 to TRBJ2-1; 8 bases align to TRBD1. J was trimmed by 9 bases and V by 6 bases; bases with no gene match: 9. Germline values: CDR1 KGHDR, CDR2 SFDVKD. The CDR3 has 14 amino acids. The chain's CDR3 is CATSSGQGHREQFF. The CDR3 region has the DNA TGTGCCACCAGTAGTGGACAGGGTCACCGTGAGCAGTTCTTC.

This clonotype showed up many times. This chain joins TRBV30 and TRBJ2-1, with 12 bases matching TRBD2. After removal of 8 bases from V and 2 bases from J, the junction contained 16 bases not matched to a gene. Germline V gene sequence: CDR1 GTSNPN, CDR2 SVGIG (reference sequence). The CDR3 is 18 residues long. CDR3: CAGYRRLAGDNTYNEQFF. Here the CDR3 DNA reads TGTGCCGGTTACCGGCGACTAGCGGGGGACAACACCTACAATGAGCAGTTCTTC. The complete variable domain, with remaining parts taken from reference TRBV30 and TRBJ2-1, reads SQTIHQWPATLVQPVGSPLSLECTVEGTSNPNLYWYRQAAGRGLQLLFYSVGIGQISSEVPQNLSASRPQDRQFILSSKKLLLSDSGFYLCAGYRRLAGDNTYNEQFFGPGTRLTVL.

This clonotype was counted many times. CDR3: CASRTPGQENEKLFF. CDR3 bases: TGTGCCAGTAGGACGCCGGGACAGGAGAATGAAAAACTGTTTTTT. J is TRBJ1-4 and V is TRBV19, with 8 bases that match TRBD1. This CDR3 has 15 amino acids. J gave up 5 bases and V 6 bases, and 8 bases lay outside the gene matches. Germline V gene lookup returns CDR1 LNHDA and CDR2 SQIVND (reference sequence).

Ten or more counts support this clonotype. The genes are TRBV12-3 or TRBV12-4 and TRBJ2-7; 7 bases are a match to TRBD2. V trimming: 1 base; J trimming: 3 bases; junction bases outside the gene matches: 0. This CDR3 has 13 amino acids. CDR3: CASSLGTSYEQYF. In nucleotides, the CDR3 is TGTGCCAGCAGTTTAGGGACTAGCTACGAGCAGTACTTC.

This clonotype was found a few times. The gene calls are TRBV7-9 and TRBJ2-5; D is possibly TRBD1 (5 bases). Germline CDR1 reads SEHNR; CDR2 reads FQNEAQ (reference sequence). The V gene lost 4 bases and the J gene lost 5 bases, with 14 bases spanning the gap. CDR3 size: 14 residues. CDR3 sequence (DNA): TGTGCCAGCAGCTGGGCAGGGTCCGTCGAGACCCAGTACTTC. It specifies CASSWAGSVETQYF.

This clonotype was recorded many times. V usage is TRBV7-3 and J usage is TRBJ2-1; TRBD1 agrees at 9 bases. The junction had 5 bases not matched to a gene; V was cut back by 5 bases and J by 9 bases. The germline gives CDR1 SGHTA, CDR2 FQGTGA. The CDR3 covers 13 residues. The DNA for the CDR3 is TGTGCCAGCAGCAAGCAGGACAGGGGTGAGCAGTTCTTC. This gives the protein CASSKQDRGEQFF.

This clonotype was found many times. The chain joins TRBV23-1 to TRBJ1-6; D gene ambiguous. TRBV23-1 carries the ORF label, with uncertain function. The V end was cut by 3 bases, the J end by 8 bases, with 14 bases between. The CDR3 totals 15 residues. This CDR3 reads CASSHGGPGDSPLHF. As DNA, the CDR3 is TGCGCCAGCAGTCATGGAGGACCAGGCGATTCACCCCTCCACTTT.

This clonotype was detected ten times or more. The rearrangement links TRBV5-1 to TRBJ2-1; D is undetermined. CDR3 length: 11 amino acids. V lost 0 bases and J lost 14, with 9 bases in between. CDR1 is SGHRS, CDR2 YFSETQ, per germline. This chain's CDR3 is CASSLAAEKFF. The DNA of the CDR3 is TGCGCCAGCAGCTTGGCGGCAGAAAAGTTCTTC. The full variable domain, rest sourced from reference TRBV5-1 and TRBJ2-1, is KAGVTQTPRYLIKTRGQQVTLSCSPISGHRSVSWYQQTPGQGLQFLFEYFSETQRNKGNFPGRFSGRQFSNSRSEMNVSTLELGDSALYLCASSLAAEKFFGPGTRLTVL.

The chain is built from TRBV24-1 and TRBJ2-1; no clear D gene. The CDR3 has 13 residues. Trimming took 0 bases from V and 4 from J, leaving 3 bases between them. The germline V gene encodes CDR1 KGHDR and CDR2 SFDVKD. DNA for the CDR3: TGTGCCACCAGTGATTTGCAGTACAATGAGCAGTTCTTC. It specifies CATSDLQYNEQFF.

The table lists this clonotype with many counts. The rearrangement uses TRBV9 and TRBJ2-1; TRBD2 is a possible D gene (5 bases). With 4 bases removed from V and 4 bases from J, the gap between germline ends came to 9 bases. Germline V CDR1 and CDR2: SGDLS, YYNGEE. The CDR3 is made up of 13 amino acids. In DNA, the CDR3 is TGTGCCAGCAGCCCAGCGGCGTACAATGAGCAGTTCTTC. Translated: CASSPAAYNEQFF. The whole variable domain, remainder taken from reference TRBV9 and TRBJ2-1, is DSGVTQTPKHLITATGQRVTLRCSPRSGDLSVYWYQQSLDQGLQFLIQYYNGEERAKGNILERFSAQQFPDLHSELNLSSLELGDSALYFCASSPAAYNEQFFGPGTRLTVL.

This clonotype was counted at least ten times. This chain connects TRBV5-1 to TRBJ1-5; unclear D gene. Germline V gives CDR1 SGHRS, CDR2 YFSETQ. There are 15 residues in the CDR3. V was clipped by 0 bases and J by 3 bases, with 10 bases between them. CDR3 residues: CASSLEGSANQPQHF. As DNA, the CDR3 is TGCGCCAGCAGCTTGGAAGGTTCGGCCAATCAGCCCCAGCATTTT.

In this sample, this clonotype turned up many times. The J gene is TRBJ1-5, the V gene TRBV9, with D possibly being TRBD1 (6 bases). The ends were cut back, 0 bases at V and 5 bases at J, with 12 bases in the middle. The CDR3 is 15 residues long. CDR1 and CDR2 from the germline V gene are SGDLS and YYNGEE. The CDR3 DNA reads TGTGCCAGCAGCGTAGAGGGCAGGGGCGATCAGCCCCAGCATTTT. Amino acid sequence: CASSVEGRGDQPQHF.

The sample holds a few counts of this clonotype. The genes are TRBV30 and TRBJ2-3, with TRBD1 as a possible D gene (5 bases). The CDR3 is 12 residues long. Germline CDR1 GTSNPN, CDR2 SVGIG (reference sequence). The V and J ends lost 4 bases and 2 bases respectively, with 7 bases between them. The CDR3 bases are TGTGCCTGGACAGGGTACACAGATACGCAGTATTTT. This sequence encodes CAWTGYTDTQYF.

The table lists this clonotype with many counts. V and J are TRBV15 and TRBJ2-3, with TRBD2 matching 13 bases. The CDR3 extends over 19 amino acids. V dropped 0 bases and J dropped 0; count of bases not matched to a gene: 6. Per the germline V gene, CDR1 is LNHNV and CDR2 is YYDKDF (reference sequence). The CDR3, as DNA: TGTGCCACCAGCAGAGATAAGGGACTAGCGGGATCTAGCACAGATACGCAGTATTTT. Amino acid sequence: CATSRDKGLAGSSTDTQYF.

This clonotype occurred many times. The chain carries TRBV30 and TRBJ2-3, with TRBD2 identical over 7 bases. This CDR3 comprises 15 residues. The germline V gene has CDR1 GTSNPN and CDR2 SVGIG (reference sequence). Trimming took 2 bases from V and 5 from J; bases not matched to a gene: 10. The CDR3: CAWSPWGGGEDTQYF. In DNA, the CDR3 is TGTGCCTGGAGTCCCTGGGGGGGAGGGGAAGATACGCAGTATTTT.

A few counts support this clonotype. The genes are TRBV6-5 and TRBJ2-1, with 8 nucleotides matching TRBD2. CDR1 and CDR2 from the germline V gene are MNHEY and SVGAGI. CDR3 length: 15 amino acids. J lost 3 bases, V lost 4 bases, and 5 bases had no gene match. The CDR3 DNA reads as TGTGCCAGCAGTTCTCTAGCGGGTGTCTACAATGAGCAGTTCTTC. Protein product: CASSSLAGVYNEQFF.

At least ten counts were recorded for this clonotype. The rearrangement joins TRBV27 to TRBJ2-5; 7 bases fit TRBD2. With V trimmed by 5 bases and J by 2 bases, 8 bases remained unmatched. Germline V gene lookup returns CDR1 MNHEY and CDR2 SMNVEV (reference sequence). The CDR3 runs to 15 residues. This CDR3 is CASSTTRGLQETQYF. In DNA, the CDR3 is TGTGCCAGCAGTACAACACGGGGACTACAAGAGACCCAGTACTTC.

This clonotype is a singleton in its sample. A much bigger clone sits one base away, suggesting this may be a read error. The chain has TRBV2 and TRBJ2-1; D is uncertain. The CDR3 consists of 16 residues. Germline CDR1 SNHLY, CDR2 FYNNEI. Deletions cut 2 bases from V and 10 bases from J, with 21 bases between. As DNA, the CDR3 is TGTGCCAGCAGTGAAAGGTCCGTTGGTGCAGGTCGGGAGCAGTTCTTC. Amino acid sequence: CASSERSVGAGREQFF.

On this clonotype: This may stem from a read error, because a much larger clone lies one nucleotide away. This rearrangement joins TRBV24-1 to TRBJ2-1; TRBD2 agrees at 7 bases. Germline lookup yields CDR1 KGHDR and CDR2 SFDVKD. CDR3 length: 14 amino acids. Here the CDR3 DNA reads TGTGCCACCGCTGGGGGGGTGAACTACAATGAGCAGATCTTC. The encoded protein is CATAGGVNYNEQIF.

This clonotype occurred a few times. The chain combines TRBV28 with TRBJ2-3; D call uncertain. The CDR3 extends over 10 amino acids. Per the germline V gene, CDR1 is MDHEN and CDR2 is SYDVKM. Trimming left V 11 bases short and J 2 bases short, with 5 bases between. The CDR3 loop reads CASATDTQYF. Here the CDR3 DNA reads TGTGCCTCAGCCACAGATACGCAGTATTTT.

This clonotype was seen many times. CDR3 loop: CASSQISLGQFF. In DNA form, the CDR3 reads TGTGCCAGCAGCCAGATTTCGTTGGGTCAGTTCTTC. V usage is TRBV3-1 and J usage is TRBJ2-1; no clear D gene. V was trimmed by 3 bases and J by 13 bases, leaving 13 bases between them. The CDR3 has 12 amino acids. The germline gives CDR1 LGHDT, CDR2 YNNKEL (reference sequence).

The chain joins TRBV19 to TRBJ2-7; D may be TRBD2 (5 bases). Germline V CDR1 and CDR2: LNHDA, SQIVND (reference sequence). The CDR3 has 13 amino acids. V dropped 4 bases and J dropped 3 bases, with 10 bases sitting between them. CDR3 DNA: TGTGCCAGTAGTAATGAGGGCCGCTACGAGCAGTACTTC. It specifies CASSNEGRYEQYF.

In this sample, this clonotype turned up many times. V gene TRBV7-3 combines with J gene TRBJ2-3; maybe TRBD1 (6 bases). V lost 3 bases and J 6 bases, leaving 16 bases between the germline ends. This CDR3 spans 15 amino acids. Germline assignment: CDR1 SGHTA and CDR2 FQGTGA. The CDR3 DNA is TGTGCCAGCAGCTTCAGACCCAGTACAGGGGATACGCAGTATTTT. It yields the protein CASSFRPSTGDTQYF.

This clonotype has a handful of counts. The chain couples TRBV28 to TRBJ2-7; D remains unclear. V lost 3 bases and J lost 4, with 13 bases in between. The germline gives CDR1 MDHEN, CDR2 SYDVKM. The CDR3 totals 14 residues. The CDR3 region has the DNA TGTGCCAGCAGTTTTAACGGCCTAGAATACGAGCAGTACTTC. This codes for CASSFNGLEYEQYF.

This clonotype has only a few counts. V is TRBV9 and J is TRBJ2-1; 8 nucleotides line up with TRBD2. Trimming cost V 0 bases and J 8 bases; bases outside gene matches: 10. The length of the CDR3 is 16 residues. The germline CDR1 and CDR2 sequences are SGDLS and YYNGEE. The chain's CDR3 is CASSVDGSGSGDEQFF. CDR3 sequence (DNA): TGTGCCAGCAGCGTAGATGGAAGCGGGAGTGGCGATGAGCAGTTCTTC.

There are many counts of this clonotype. The rearrangement links TRBV5-1 to TRBJ2-5; the D gene is possibly TRBD2 (6 bases). The V and J ends lost 0 bases and 4 bases respectively, with 10 bases between them. The length of the CDR3 is 14 residues. Germline V gives CDR1 SGHRS, CDR2 YFSETQ. CDR3 coding DNA: TGCGCCAGCAGCTTGGTAGAGGAGGGAGAGACCCAGTACTTC. Translation: CASSLVEEGETQYF.

This clonotype has a handful of counts. CDR3 region: CAISPNPAGTTDEQYF. In DNA, the CDR3 is TGTGCCATCAGTCCGAACCCGGCCGGGACCACCGACGAGCAGTACTTC. The V and J genes are TRBV10-3 and TRBJ2-7; D tentatively fits TRBD1 or TRBD2 (5 bases each). The CDR3 spans 16 residues. Germline CDR1 and CDR2: ENHRY and SYGVKD. Trimming pared 5 bases from V and 5 bases from J, leaving 22 bases between.